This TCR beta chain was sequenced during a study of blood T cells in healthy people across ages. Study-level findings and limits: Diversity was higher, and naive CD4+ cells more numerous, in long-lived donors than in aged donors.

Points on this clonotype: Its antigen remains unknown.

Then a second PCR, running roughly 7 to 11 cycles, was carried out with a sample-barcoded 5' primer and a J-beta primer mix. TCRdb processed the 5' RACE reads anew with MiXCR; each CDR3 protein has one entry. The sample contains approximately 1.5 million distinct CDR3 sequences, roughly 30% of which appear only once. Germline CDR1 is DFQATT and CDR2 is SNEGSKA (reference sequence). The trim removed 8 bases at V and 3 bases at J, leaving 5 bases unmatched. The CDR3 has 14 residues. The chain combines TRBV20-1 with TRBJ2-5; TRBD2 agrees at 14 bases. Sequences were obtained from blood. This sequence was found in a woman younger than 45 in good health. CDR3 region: CSSGLAGGKETQYF. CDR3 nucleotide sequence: TGCAGTTCCGGACTAGCGGGAGGCAAAGAGACCCAGTACTTC.